This entry describes one T cell receptor (beta chain). What it binds is not known. This specimen comes from a study of cytomegalovirus exposure and HLA in healthy donors. The primer mix had 60 Vbeta and 13 Jbeta primers. Sequenced by immunoSEQ multiplex PCR; TCRdb stores in-frame clones only, minus some. The repertoire holds over 150,000 clones, with around four fifths as singletons. Points from the study as a whole: Sequencing artifact likely explains a cluster of highly shared sequence variants.

In germline, CDR1 is KGHSH, CDR2 LQKENI. This CDR3 region has 16 residues. Trimming pared 2 bases from V and 5 bases from J, leaving 18 bases between. Sequenced material: PBMCs. The chain joins TRBV18 to TRBJ1-2; D remains ambiguous. This receptor was taken from a woman between 45 and 60 years old in good health and CMV-seronegative. CDR3 in DNA: TGTGCCAGCTCACCAATGGAGGGATCAATGGGTTATGGCTACACCTTC. Amino acid sequence: CASSPMEGSMGYGYTF. The full variable domain, rest sourced from reference TRBV18 and TRBJ1-2, is NAGVMQNPRHLVRRRGQEARLRCSPMKGHSHVYWYRQLPEEGLKFMVYLQKENIIDESGMPKERFSAEFPKEGPSILRIQQVVRGDSAAYFCASSPMEGSMGYGYTFGSGTRLTVV.